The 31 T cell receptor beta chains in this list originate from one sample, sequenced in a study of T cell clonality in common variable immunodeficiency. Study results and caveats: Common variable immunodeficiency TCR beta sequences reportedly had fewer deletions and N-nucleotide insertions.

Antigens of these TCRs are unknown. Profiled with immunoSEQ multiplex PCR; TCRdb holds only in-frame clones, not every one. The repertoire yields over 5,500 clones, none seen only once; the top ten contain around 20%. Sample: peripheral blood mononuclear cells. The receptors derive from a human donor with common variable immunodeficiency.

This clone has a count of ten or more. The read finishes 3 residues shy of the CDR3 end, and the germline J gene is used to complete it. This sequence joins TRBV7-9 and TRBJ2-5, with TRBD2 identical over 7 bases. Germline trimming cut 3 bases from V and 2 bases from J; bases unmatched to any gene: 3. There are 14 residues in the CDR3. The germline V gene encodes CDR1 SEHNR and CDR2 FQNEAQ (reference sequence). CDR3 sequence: CASSFGGGQETQYF. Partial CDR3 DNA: TGTGCCAGCAGCTTCGGCGGGGGACAAGAGACC.

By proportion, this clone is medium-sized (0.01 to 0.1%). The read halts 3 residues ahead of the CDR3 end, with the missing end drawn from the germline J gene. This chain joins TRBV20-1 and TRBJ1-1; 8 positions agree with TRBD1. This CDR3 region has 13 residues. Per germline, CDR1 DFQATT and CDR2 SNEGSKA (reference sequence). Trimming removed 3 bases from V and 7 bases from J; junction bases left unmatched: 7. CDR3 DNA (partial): TGCAGTGCTAGCCGACAGGGGCTCCGTGAA. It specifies CSASRQGLRE. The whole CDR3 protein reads CSASRQGLREAFF.

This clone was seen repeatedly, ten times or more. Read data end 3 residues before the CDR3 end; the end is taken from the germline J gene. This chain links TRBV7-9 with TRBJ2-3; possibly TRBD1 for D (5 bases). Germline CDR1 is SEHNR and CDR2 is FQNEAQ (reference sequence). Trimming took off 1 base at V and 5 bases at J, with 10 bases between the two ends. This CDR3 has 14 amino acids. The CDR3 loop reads CASSLVQGGDTQYF. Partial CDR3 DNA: TGTGCCAGCAGCTTAGTCCAGGGCGGAGATACG.

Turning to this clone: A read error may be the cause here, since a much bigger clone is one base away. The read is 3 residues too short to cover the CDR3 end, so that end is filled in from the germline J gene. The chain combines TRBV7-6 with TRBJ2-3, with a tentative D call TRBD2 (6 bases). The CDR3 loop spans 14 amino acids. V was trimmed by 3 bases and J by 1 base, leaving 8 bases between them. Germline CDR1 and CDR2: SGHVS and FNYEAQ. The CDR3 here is CASSFGTRTDTQYF. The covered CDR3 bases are TGTGCCAGCAGCTTCGGGACTCGCACAGATACG.

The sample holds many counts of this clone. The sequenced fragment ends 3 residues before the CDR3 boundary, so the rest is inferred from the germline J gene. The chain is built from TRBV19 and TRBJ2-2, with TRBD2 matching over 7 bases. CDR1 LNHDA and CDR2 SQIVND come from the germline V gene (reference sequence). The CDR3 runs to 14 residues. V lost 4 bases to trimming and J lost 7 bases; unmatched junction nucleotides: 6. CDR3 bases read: TGTGCCAGTAGTACGAGACTAGCTGGCGGGGAG. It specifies CASSTRLAGGE. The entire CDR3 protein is CASSTRLAGGELFF.

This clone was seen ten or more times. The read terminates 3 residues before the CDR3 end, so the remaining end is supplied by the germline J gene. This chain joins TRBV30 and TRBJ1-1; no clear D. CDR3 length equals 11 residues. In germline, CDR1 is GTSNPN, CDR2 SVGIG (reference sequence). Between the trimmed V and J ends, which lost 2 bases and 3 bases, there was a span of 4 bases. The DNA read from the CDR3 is TGTGCCTGGAGTATATACACTGAA. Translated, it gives CAWSIYTE. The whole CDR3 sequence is CAWSIYTEAFF.

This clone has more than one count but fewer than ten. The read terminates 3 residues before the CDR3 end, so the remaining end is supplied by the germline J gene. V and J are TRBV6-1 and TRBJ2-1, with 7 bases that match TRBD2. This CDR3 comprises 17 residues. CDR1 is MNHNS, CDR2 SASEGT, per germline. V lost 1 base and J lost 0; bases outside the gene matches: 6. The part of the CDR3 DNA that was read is TGTGCCAGCAGTGAAGTCTATCGCGGGAGCTCCTACAATGAG. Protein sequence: CASSEVYRGSSYNE. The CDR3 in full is CASSEVYRGSSYNEQFF.

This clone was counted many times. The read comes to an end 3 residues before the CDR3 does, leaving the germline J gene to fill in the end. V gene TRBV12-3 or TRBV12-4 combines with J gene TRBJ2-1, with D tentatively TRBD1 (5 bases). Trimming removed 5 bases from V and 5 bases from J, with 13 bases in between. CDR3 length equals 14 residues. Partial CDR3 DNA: TGTGCCAGCAGTCCCCAGGGTTGGAACAATGAG. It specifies CASSPQGWNNE. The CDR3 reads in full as CASSPQGWNNEQFF.

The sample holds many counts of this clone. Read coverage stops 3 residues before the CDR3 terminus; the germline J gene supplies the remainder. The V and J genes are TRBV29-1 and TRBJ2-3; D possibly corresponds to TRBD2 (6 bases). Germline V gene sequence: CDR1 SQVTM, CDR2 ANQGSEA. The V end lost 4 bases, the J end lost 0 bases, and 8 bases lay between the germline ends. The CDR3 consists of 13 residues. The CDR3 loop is CSVVAGSTDTQYF. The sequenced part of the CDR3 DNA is TGCAGCGTTGTGGCGGGAAGCACAGATACG.

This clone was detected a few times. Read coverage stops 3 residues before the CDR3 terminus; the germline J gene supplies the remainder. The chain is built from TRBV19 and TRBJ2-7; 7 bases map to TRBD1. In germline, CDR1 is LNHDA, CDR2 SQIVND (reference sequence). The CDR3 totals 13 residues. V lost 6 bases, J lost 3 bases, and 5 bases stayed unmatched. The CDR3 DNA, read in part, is TGTGCCAGTAGATCACAGGGGAGCTACGAG. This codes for CASRSQGSYE. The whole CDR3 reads CASRSQGSYEQYF.

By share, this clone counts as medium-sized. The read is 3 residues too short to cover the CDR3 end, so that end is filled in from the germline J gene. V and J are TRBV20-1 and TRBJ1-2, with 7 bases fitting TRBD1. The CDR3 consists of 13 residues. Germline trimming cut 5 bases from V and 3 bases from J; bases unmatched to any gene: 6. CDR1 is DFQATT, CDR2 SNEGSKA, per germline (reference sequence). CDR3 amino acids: CSARQGRDYGYTF. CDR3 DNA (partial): TGCAGTGCTCGACAGGGAAGGGACTATGGC.

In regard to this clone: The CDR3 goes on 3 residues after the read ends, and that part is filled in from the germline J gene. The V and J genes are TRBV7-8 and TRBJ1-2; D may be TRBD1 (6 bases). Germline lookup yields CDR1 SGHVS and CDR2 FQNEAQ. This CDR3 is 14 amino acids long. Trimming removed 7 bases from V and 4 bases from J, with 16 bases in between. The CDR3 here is CASTQGRLGYGYTF. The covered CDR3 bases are TGTGCCAGCACACAGGGCCGCCTGGGCTATGGC.

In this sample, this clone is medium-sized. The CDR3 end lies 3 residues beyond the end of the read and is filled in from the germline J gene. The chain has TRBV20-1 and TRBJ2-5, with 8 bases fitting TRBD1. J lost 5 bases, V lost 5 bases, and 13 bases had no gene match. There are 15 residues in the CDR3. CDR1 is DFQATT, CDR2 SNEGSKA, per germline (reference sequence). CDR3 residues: CSALRTGRVMETQYF. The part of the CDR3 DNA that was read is TGCAGTGCTCTCCGGACAGGGCGGGTAATGGAGACC.

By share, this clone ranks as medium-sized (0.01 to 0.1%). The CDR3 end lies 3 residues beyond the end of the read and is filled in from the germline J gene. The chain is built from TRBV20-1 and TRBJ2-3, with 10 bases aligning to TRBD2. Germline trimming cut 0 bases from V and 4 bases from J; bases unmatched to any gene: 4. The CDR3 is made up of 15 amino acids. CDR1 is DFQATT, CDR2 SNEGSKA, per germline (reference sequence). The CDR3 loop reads CSARDWGLASDTQYF. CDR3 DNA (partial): TGCAGTGCTAGAGATTGGGGACTAGCGTCAGATACG.

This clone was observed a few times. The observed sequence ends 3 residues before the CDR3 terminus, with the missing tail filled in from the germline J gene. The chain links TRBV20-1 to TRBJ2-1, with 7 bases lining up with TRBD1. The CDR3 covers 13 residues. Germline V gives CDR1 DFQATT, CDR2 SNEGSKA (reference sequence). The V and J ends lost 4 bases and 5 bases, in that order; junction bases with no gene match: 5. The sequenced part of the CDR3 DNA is TGCAGTGCTATCGGGACAGTTGACAATGAG. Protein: CSAIGTVDNE. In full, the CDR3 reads CSAIGTVDNEQFF.

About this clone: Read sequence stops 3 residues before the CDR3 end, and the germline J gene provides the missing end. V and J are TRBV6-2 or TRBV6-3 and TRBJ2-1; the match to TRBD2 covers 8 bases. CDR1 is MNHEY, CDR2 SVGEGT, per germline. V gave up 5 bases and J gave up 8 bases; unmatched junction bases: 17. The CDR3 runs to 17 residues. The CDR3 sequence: CASSQYLTGTRKDEQFF. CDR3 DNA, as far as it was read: TGTGCCAGCAGTCAATACCTAACCGGGACTAGAAAAGATGAG.

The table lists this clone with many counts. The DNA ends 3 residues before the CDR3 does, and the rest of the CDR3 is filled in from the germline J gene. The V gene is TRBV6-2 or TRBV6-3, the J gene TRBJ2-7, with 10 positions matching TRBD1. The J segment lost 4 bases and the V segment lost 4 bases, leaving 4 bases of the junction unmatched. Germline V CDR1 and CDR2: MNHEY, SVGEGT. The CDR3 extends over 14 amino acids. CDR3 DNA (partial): TGTGCCAGCAGTTTGTTGGGACAGGGGTACGAG. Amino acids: CASSLLGQGYE. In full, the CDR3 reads CASSLLGQGYEQYF.

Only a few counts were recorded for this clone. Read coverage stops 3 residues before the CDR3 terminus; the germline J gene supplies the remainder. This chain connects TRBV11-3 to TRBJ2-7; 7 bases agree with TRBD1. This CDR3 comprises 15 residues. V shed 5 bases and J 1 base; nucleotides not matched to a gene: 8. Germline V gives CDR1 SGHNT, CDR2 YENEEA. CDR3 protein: CASSPGTAHSYEQYF. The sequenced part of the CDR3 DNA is TGTGCCAGCAGCCCAGGGACAGCCCATTCCTACGAG.

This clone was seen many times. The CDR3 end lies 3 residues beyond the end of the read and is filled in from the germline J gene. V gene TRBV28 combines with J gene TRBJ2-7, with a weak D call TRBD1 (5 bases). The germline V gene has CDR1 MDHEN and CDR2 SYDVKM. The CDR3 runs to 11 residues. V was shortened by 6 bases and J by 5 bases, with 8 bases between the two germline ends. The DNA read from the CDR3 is TGTGCCAGCAGGCAGGGCAACGAG. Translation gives CASRQGNE. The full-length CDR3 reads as CASRQGNEQYF.

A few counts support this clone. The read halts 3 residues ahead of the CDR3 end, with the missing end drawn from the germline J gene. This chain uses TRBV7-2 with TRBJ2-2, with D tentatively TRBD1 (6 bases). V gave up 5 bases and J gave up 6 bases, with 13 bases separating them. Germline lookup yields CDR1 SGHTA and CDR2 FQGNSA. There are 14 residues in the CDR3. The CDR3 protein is CASSPTGYPGELFF. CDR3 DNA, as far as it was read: TGTGCCAGCAGCCCCACAGGGTACCCCGGGGAG.

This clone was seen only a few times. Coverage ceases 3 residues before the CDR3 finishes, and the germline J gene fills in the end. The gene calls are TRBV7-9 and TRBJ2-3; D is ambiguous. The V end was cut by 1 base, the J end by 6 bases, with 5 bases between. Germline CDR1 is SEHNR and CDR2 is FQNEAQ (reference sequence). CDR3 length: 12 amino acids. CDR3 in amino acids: CASSLGADTQYF. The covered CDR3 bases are TGTGCCAGCAGCTTAGGGGCGGATACG.

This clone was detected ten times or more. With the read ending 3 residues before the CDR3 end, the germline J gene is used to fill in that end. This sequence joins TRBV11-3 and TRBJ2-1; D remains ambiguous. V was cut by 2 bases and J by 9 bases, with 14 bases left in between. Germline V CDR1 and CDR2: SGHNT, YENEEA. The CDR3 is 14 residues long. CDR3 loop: CASSLRAGLGEQFF. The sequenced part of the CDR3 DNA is TGTGCCAGCAGCTTAAGGGCTGGATTAGGTGAG.

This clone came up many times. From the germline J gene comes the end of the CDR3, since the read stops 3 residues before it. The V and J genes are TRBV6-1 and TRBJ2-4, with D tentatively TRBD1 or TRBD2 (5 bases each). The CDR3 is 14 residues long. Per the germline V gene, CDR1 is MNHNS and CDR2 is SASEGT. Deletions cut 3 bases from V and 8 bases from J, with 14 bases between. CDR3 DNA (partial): TGTGCCAGCAGTGAGAGAGGGGCGGCGGACATT. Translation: CASSERGAADI. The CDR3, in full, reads CASSERGAADIQYF.

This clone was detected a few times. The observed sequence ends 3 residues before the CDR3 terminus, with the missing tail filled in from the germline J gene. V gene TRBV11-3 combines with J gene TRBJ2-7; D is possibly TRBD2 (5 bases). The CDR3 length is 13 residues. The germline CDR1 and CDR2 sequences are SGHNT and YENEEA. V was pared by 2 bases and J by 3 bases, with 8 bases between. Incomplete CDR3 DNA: TGTGCCAGCAGCTTATATGCGGGCTACGAG. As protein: CASSLYAGYE. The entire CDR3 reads CASSLYAGYEQYF.

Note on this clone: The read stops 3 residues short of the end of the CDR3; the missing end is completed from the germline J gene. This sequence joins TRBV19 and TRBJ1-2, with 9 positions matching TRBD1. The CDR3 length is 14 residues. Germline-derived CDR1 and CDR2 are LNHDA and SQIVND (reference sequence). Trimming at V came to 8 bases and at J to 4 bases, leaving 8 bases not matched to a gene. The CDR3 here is CASRRDREVYGYTF. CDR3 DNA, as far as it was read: TGTGCCAGTCGCCGGGACAGGGAGGTCTATGGC.

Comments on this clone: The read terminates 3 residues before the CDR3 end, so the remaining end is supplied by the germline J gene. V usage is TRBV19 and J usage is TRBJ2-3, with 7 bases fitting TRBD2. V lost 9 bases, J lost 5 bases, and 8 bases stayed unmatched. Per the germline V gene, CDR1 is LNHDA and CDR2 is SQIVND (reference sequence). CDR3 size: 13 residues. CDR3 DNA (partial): TGTGCCAGCAATTCTGGCGGGGGAGATACG. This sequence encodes CASNSGGGDT. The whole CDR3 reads CASNSGGGDTQYF.

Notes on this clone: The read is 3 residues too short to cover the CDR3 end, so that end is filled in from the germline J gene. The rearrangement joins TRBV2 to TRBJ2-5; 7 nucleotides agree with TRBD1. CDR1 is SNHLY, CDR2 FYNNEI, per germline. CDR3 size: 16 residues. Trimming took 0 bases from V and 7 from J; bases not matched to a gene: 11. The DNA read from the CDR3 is TGTGCCAGCAGTGAAGCGAGCCTGACAGGGCTCGGGACC. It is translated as CASSEASLTGLGT. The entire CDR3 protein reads CASSEASLTGLGTQYF. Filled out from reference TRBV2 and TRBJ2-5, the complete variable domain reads EPEVTQTPSHQVTQMGQEVILRCVPISNHLYFYWYRQILGQKVEFLVSFYNNEISEKSEIFDDQFSVERPDGSNFTLKIRSTKLEDSAMYFCASSEASLTGLGTQYFGPGTRLLVL.

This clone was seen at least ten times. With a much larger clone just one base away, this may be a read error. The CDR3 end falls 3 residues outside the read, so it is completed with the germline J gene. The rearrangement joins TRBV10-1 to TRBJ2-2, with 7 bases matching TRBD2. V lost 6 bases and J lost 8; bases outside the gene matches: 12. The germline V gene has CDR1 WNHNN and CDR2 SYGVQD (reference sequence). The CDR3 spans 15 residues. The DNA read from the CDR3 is TGCGCCAGCAGCGAACTAGGCGGGGGAATGGGGGAG. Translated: CASSELGGGMGE. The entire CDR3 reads CASSELGGGMGELFF.

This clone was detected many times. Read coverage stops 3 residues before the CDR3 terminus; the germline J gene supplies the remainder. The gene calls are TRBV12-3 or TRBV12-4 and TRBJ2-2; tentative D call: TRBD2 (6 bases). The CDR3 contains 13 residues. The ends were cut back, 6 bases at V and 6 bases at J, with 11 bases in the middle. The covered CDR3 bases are TGTGCCAGCAGGGGCGAGCGGGCCGGGGAG. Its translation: CASRGERAGE. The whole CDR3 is CASRGERAGELFF.

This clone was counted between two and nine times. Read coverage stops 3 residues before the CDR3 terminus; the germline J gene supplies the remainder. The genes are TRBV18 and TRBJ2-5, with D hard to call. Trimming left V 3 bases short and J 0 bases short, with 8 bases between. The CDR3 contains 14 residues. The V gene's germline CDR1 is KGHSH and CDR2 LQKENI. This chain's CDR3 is CASSPAIDQETQYF. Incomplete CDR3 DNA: TGTGCCAGCTCACCTGCCATAGACCAAGAGACC.

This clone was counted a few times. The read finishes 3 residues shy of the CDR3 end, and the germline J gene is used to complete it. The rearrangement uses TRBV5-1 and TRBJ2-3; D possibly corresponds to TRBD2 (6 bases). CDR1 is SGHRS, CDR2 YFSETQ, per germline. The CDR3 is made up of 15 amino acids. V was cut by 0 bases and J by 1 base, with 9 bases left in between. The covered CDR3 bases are TGCGCCAGCAGCTTGGCGGGAGCGGGCACAGATACG. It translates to CASSLAGAGTDT. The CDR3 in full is CASSLAGAGTDTQYF.